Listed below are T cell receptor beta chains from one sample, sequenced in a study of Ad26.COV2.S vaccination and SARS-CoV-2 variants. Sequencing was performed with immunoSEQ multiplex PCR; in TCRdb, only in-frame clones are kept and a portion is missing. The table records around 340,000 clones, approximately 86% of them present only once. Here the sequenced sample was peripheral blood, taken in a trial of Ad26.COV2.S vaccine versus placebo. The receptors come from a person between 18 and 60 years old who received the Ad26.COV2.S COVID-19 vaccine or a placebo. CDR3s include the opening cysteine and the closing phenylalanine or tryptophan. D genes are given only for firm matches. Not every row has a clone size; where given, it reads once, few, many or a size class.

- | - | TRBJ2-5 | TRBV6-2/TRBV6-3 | TGTGCCAGCAGCCCCTTAGGGGGAGAGACCCAGTACTTC | CASSPLGGETQYF
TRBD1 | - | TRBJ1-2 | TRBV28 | TGTGCCAGCAGTTGGGGACAGCAGTATGGCTACACCTTC | CASSWGQQYGYTF
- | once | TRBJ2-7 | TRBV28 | TGTGCCAGCAGTCTCCTTGGGCAGGGAGGTTACTACGAGCAGTACTTC | CASSLLGQGGYYEQYF
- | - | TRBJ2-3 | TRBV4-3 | TGCGCCAGCAGCCAAGAGTCTTGGGATACGCAGTATTTT | CASSQESWDTQYF
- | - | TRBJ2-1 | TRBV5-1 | TGCGCCAGCAGCAACGGCGGGCTTTCCTACAATGAGCAGTTCTTC | CASSNGGLSYNEQFF
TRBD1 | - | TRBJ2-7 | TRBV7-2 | TGTGCCAGCAGCTTAAATAAACAGGGGGCTGTCGAGCAGTACTTC | CASSLNKQGAVEQYF
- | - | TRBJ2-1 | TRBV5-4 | TGTGCCAGCAGCTTTTCTGGCCGACCCTACAATGAGCAGTTCTTC | CASSFSGRPYNEQFF
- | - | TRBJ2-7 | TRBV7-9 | TGTGCCAGCAGCCCCCCGGGACCTCAAAGAAGCTACGAGCAGTACTTC | CASSPPGPQRSYEQYF
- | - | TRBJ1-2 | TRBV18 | TGTGCCAGCTCACCAAGGCAGGGCTATGGCTACACCTTC | CASSPRQGYGYTF
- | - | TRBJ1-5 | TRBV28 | TGTGCCGCGGGGGGGTCCGATCAGCCCCAGCATTTT | CAAGGSDQPQHF
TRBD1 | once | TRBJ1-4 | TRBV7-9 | TGTGCCAGCAGCGCCGGGACAGGGTCCGAAAAACTGTTTTTT | CASSAGTGSEKLFF
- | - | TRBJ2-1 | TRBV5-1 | TGCGCCAGCAGCTCCGCAGGTTACTCCTACAATGAGCAGTTCTTC | CASSSAGYSYNEQFF
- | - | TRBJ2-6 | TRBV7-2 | TGTGCCAGCAGCTTTGGATACGGGGTCGCTGGGGCCAACGTCCTGACTTTC | CASSFGYGVAGANVLTF
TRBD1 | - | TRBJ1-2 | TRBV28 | TGTGCCAGCACCCTTAGCTGGCAGGGGGCGCGTGGCTACACCTTC | CASTLSWQGARGYTF
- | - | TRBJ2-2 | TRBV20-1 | TGCAGTGCTAGTAGCCGAAACACCGGGGAGCTGTTTTTT | CSASSRNTGELFF
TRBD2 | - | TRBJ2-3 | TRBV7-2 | TGTGCCAGCAGCGGAGGACTAGCGGGAGCTCAGGATACGCAGTATTTT | CASSGGLAGAQDTQYF
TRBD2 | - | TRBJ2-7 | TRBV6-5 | TGTGCCAGCAGTTACGGAACTAGCGGGACGTACGAGCAGTACTTC | CASSYGTSGTYEQYF
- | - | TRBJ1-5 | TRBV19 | TGTGCCAGTAGTATAGTCGGCACCAATCAGCCCCAGCATTTT | CASSIVGTNQPQHF
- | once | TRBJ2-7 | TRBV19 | TGTGCCAGTTCCAACCATCCAGGGGCTGGGACCTACGAGCAGTACTTC | CASSNHPGAGTYEQYF
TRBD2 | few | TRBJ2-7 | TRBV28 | TGTGCCACCATGGTTAGCGGGACCTACGAGCAGTACTTC | CATMVSGTYEQYF
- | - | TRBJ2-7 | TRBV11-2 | TGTGCCAGCAGCTCCGCCGGGTCTGGCTACGAGCAGTACTTC | CASSSAGSGYEQYF
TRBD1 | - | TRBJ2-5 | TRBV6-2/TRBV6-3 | TGTGCCAGCAGTATGATTCGACAGGGCGGCGAGACCCAGTACTTC | CASSMIRQGGETQYF
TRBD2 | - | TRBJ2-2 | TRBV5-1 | TGCGCCAGCAGCTTGGCCGGCAGCGGGAGTGGGACCGGGGAGCTGTTTTTT | CASSLAGSGSGTGELFF
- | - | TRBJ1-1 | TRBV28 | TGTGCCAGCAGTTTCAATACAGGCAGGATGAACACTGAAGCTTTCTTT | CASSFNTGRMNTEAFF
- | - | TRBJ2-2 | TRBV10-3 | TGTGCCATCAGTGAGTCAACGAGGGACACCGGGGAGCTGTTTTTT | CAISESTRDTGELFF
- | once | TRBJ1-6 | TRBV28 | TGTGCCAGCGGCCGACTGAATAATTCACCCCTCCACTTT | CASGRLNNSPLHF
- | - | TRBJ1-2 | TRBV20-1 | TGCAGTGCCCAAACTAGCGGGGGCTACACCTTC | CSAQTSGGYTF
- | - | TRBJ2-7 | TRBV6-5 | TGTGCCAGCAGTTACTCGAGTGTCCAATTGGGGGACGAGCAGTACTTC | CASSYSSVQLGDEQYF
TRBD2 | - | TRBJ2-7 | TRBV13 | TGTGCCAGCAGCCCGGGACTAGCGGGGGTAAATGAGCAGTACTTC | CASSPGLAGVNEQYF
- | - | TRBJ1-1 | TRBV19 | TGTGCCAGTAGGAGCGACAGCTTGAACACTGAAGCTTTCTTT | CASRSDSLNTEAFF
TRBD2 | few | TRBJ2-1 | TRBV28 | TGTGCCAGCAGTTTGGCCCTTTGGGGGGGTGAGCAGTTCTTC | CASSLALWGGEQFF
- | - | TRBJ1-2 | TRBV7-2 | TGTGCCAGCAGCTCAAACCTTCTCTATGGCTACACCTTC | CASSSNLLYGYTF
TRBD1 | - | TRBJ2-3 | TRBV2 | TGTGCCAGCAGTGAAGCCCTAGGACAGGGGAAAGATACGCAGTATTTT | CASSEALGQGKDTQYF
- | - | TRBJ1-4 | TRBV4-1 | TGCGCCAGCAGCCAAGATCCGGGGACGCTAACTAATGAAAAACTGTTTTTT | CASSQDPGTLTNEKLFF
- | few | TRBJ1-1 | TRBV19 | TGTGCCAGTAGTATAAGTATGAACACTGAAGCTTTCTTT | CASSISMNTEAFF
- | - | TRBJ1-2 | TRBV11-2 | TGTGCCAGCAGCTTAGGCCAGGTGGCTGGCTACACCTTC | CASSLGQVAGYTF
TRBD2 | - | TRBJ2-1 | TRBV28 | TGTGCCAGCAGTTTCCCGGGTAGCGGGAGTGGGAATGAGCAGTTCTTC | CASSFPGSGSGNEQFF
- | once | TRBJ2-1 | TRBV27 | TGTGCCAGCAGTTTATCAAGGACAGCTGTAAACAATGAGCAGTTCTTC | CASSLSRTAVNNEQFF
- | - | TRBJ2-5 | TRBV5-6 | TGTGCCAGCAGCTCCGGGCCACAAGAGACCCAGTACTTC | CASSSGPQETQYF
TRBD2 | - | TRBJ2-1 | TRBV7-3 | TGTGCCAGCAGCCCACCGGGGGGCTCCTACAATGAGCAGTTCTTC | CASSPPGGSYNEQFF
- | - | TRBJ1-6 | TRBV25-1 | TGTGCCAGCAGTGCAGGCCATAATTCACCCCTCCACTTT | CASSAGHNSPLHF
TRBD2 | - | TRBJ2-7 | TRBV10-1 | TGCGCCAGCAGTGAGTCGCGGACTAGCGGGCCATACGAGCAGTACTTC | CASSESRTSGPYEQYF
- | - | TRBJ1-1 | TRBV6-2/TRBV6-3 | TGTGCCAGCAGTTGGGGAGGATGGTACAGCCGAATGAACACTGAAGCTTTCTTT | CASSWGGWYSRMNTEAFF
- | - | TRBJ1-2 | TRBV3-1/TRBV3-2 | TGTGCCAGCAGCCAAGTATTCGTTAACTATGGCTACACCTTC | CASSQVFVNYGYTF
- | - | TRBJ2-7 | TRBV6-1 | TGTGCCAGCAGTGAAGGGTCGGCCTACGAGCAGTACTTC | CASSEGSAYEQYF
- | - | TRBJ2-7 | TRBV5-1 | TGCGCCAGCAGCTTGGTACGGAGAAACTACGAGCAGTACTTC | CASSLVRRNYEQYF
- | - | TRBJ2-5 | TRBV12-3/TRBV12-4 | TGTGCCAGCAGCCCCTCCCGAGGCGGGACCCAGTACTTC | CASSPSRGGTQYF
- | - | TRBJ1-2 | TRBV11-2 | TGTGCCAGCAGCCTGGGACTCCGGGGGTTCTATGGCTACACCTTC | CASSLGLRGFYGYTF
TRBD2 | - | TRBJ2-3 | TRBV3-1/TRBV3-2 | TGTGCCAGCAGCCAGTTCCTAGCGGGAGTTTCAGATACGCAGTATTTT | CASSQFLAGVSDTQYF
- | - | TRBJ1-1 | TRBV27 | TGTGCCAGCAGGGCGGGGGACGCTAGACCTGAAGCTTTCTTT | CASRAGDARPEAFF
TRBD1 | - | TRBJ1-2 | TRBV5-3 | TGTGCCAGAAGCTTCAACAGGGGATTCTATGGCTACACCTTC | CARSFNRGFYGYTF
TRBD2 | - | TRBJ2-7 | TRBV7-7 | TGTGCTAGCAGCCCCCTCACTAGCGGGGGGGCCATCGAGCAGTACTTC | CASSPLTSGGAIEQYF
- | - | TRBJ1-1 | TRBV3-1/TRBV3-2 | TGTGCCAGCAGCCAAAGGGAATTAAACACTGAAGCTTTCTTT | CASSQRELNTEAFF
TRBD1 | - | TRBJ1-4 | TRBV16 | TGTGCCAGCAGCCCGGACAGGAGTGAAAAACTGTTTTTT | CASSPDRSEKLFF
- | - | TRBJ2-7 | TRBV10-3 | TGTGCCATCAGTGGGGGGCTCGGGAGCAGCCCCTACGAGCAGTACTTC | CAISGGLGSSPYEQYF